The 30 T cell receptor beta chains reported below all come from one sample, sequenced in a study of T cell responses to AZD1222 COVID-19 vaccine. Clones were sequenced by immunoSEQ multiplex PCR, and TCRdb holds only the in-frame ones, with some missing. The sample includes 150,000 to 250,000 clones, about 89% of them seen just once. The material was peripheral blood, obtained 28 days after the second AZD1222 dose. The receptors shown here come from an adult who received the AZD1222 COVID-19 vaccine.

This chain connects TRBV7-8 to TRBJ2-7; either TRBD1 or TRBD2 may supply D (5 bases each). V was cut by 6 bases and J by 3 bases, with 15 bases left in between. The length of the CDR3 is 14 residues. Germline V gives CDR1 SGHVS, CDR2 FQNEAQ. This CDR3 is CASRQSGTLYEQYF. The CDR3 coding sequence is TGTGCCAGCAGACAATCAGGGACCCTCTACGAGCAGTACTTC.

The chain combines TRBV19 with TRBJ2-7; D is unresolved. Per germline, CDR1 LNHDA and CDR2 SQIVND (reference sequence). This CDR3 region has 13 residues. V was shortened by 8 bases and J by 5 bases, with 16 bases between the two germline ends. The DNA of the CDR3 is TGTGCCAGTGCCCAGCGTGGGCTCCACGAGCAGTACTTC. Translated: CASAQRGLHEQYF.

The V gene is TRBV10-2, the J gene TRBJ2-1; the match to TRBD1 covers 10 bases. The CDR3 runs to 14 residues. The V segment lost 8 bases and the J segment 5 bases; nucleotides outside the gene matches: 6. CDR1 and CDR2 (germline): WSHSY, SAAADI. The CDR3 DNA sequence: TGCGCCAGCGCGGACAGGGGGAGCAACAATGAGCAGTTCTTC. Translation: CASADRGSNNEQFF.

The chain couples TRBV5-1 to TRBJ2-5; TRBD2 is a possible D gene (6 bases). CDR1 and CDR2 from the germline V gene are SGHRS and YFSETQ. V shed 4 bases and J shed 5 bases, with 18 bases lying between them. The CDR3 totals 15 residues. CDR3 nucleotides: TGCGCCAGCAGCCCCGGGTTAGCGGAAGCGGAGACCCAGTACTTC. It yields the protein CASSPGLAEAETQYF. Looking up the rest from reference TRBV5-1 and TRBJ2-5 gives the full variable domain: KAGVTQTPRYLIKTRGQQVTLSCSPISGHRSVSWYQQTPGQGLQFLFEYFSETQRNKGNFPGRFSGRQFSNSRSEMNVSTLELGDSALYLCASSPGLAEAETQYFGPGTRLLVL.

The V gene is TRBV24-1, the J gene TRBJ2-2; D may be TRBD2 (5 bases). Germline CDR1 reads KGHDR; CDR2 reads SFDVKD. CDR3 length: 12 amino acids. V shed 9 bases and J shed 4 bases, with 8 bases lying between them. As DNA, the CDR3 is TGTGCCACCTCGGCGGGCACCGGGGAGCTGTTTTTT. Its protein is CATSAGTGELFF.

This chain joins TRBV28 and TRBJ1-5; 7 bases align to TRBD1. This CDR3 contains 15 residues. Germline trimming cut 2 bases from V and 7 bases from J; bases unmatched to any gene: 8. Germline V lookup: CDR1 MDHEN, CDR2 SYDVKM. For the CDR3, the DNA is TGTGCCAGCAGTTTAGAGGGGGCGGGGGACCAGCCCCAGCATTTT. Translation: CASSLEGAGDQPQHF.

Only a few counts were recorded for this clone. The chain carries TRBV5-4 and TRBJ2-7; the D gene is possibly TRBD2 (5 bases). Germline CDR1 reads SGHNT; CDR2 reads YYREEE (reference sequence). The CDR3 consists of 12 residues. V gave up 6 bases and J gave up 6 bases, with 13 bases separating them. As DNA, the CDR3 is TGTGCCAGCACCGATTTAACTAGCGAGCAGTACTTC. Protein sequence: CASTDLTSEQYF.

V gene TRBV14 combines with J gene TRBJ2-2; D might be TRBD2 (6 bases). Trimming removed 4 bases from V and 3 bases from J, with 12 bases in between. In germline, CDR1 is SGHDN, CDR2 FVKESK. The CDR3 has 15 amino acids. CDR3 DNA sequence: TGTGCCAGCAGCCGACTAAGCGGGTACACCGGGGAGCTGTTTTTT. Translated, it gives CASSRLSGYTGELFF.

The chain couples TRBV27 to TRBJ1-6, with D perhaps TRBD1 (5 bases). CDR1 is MNHEY, CDR2 SMNVEV, per germline (reference sequence). CDR3 length: 13 amino acids. Trimming took off 1 base at V and 9 bases at J, with 7 bases between the two ends. This CDR3 is CASSLWGISPLHF. The CDR3 nucleotides are TGTGCCAGCAGTTTATGGGGGATTTCACCCCTCCACTTT.

The rearrangement uses TRBV2 and TRBJ2-7, with 9 nucleotides matching TRBD2. The CDR3 is 16 amino acids. The V segment lost 6 bases and the J segment 4 bases; nucleotides outside the gene matches: 13. CDR1 and CDR2 from the germline V gene are SNHLY and FYNNEI. CDR3 amino acids: CASSSGLATLGYEQYF. As DNA, the CDR3 is TGTGCCAGCAGCTCAGGACTAGCGACCCTCGGGTACGAGCAGTACTTC.

This chain uses TRBV7-9 with TRBJ2-2; 10 positions agree with TRBD2. The trim removed 3 bases at V and 7 bases at J, leaving 5 bases unmatched. The CDR3 length is 15 residues. Germline values: CDR1 SEHNR, CDR2 FQNEAQ (reference sequence). CDR3 protein: CASSFVLAGVGELFF. Here the CDR3 DNA reads TGTGCCAGCAGCTTCGTCCTAGCGGGAGTCGGGGAGCTGTTTTTT.

This chain links TRBV5-1 with TRBJ1-2; D unresolved. Between the trimmed V and J ends, which lost 2 bases and 2 bases, there was a span of 7 bases. Germline loops: CDR1 SGHRS, CDR2 YFSETQ. This CDR3 is built from 13 residues. The CDR3 region has the DNA TGCGCCAGCAGCTTCGGAAGCAACTATGGCTACACCTTC. Translation gives CASSFGSNYGYTF.

J is TRBJ2-1 and V is TRBV2; unclear D gene. The V end lost 3 bases, the J end lost 4 bases, and 13 bases lay between the germline ends. Germline V gene data show CDR1 as SNHLY and CDR2 as FYNNEI. The CDR3 spans 15 residues. The CDR3: CASSDTASSYNEQFF. DNA for the CDR3: TGTGCCAGCAGTGACACAGCATCCTCTTACAATGAGCAGTTCTTC.

The chain is built from TRBV13 and TRBJ2-3, with 14 bases matching TRBD2. J was trimmed by 9 bases and V by 8 bases; bases with no gene match: 7. The CDR3 spans 14 residues. Germline V CDR1 and CDR2: PRHDT, FYEKMQ (reference sequence). Here the CDR3 reads CASRPTSGGGTQYF. In nucleotides, the CDR3 is TGTGCCAGCCGCCCGACTAGCGGGGGGGGGACGCAGTATTTT.

The chain recombines TRBV7-9 with TRBJ1-2; D gene unclear. The V gene lost 5 bases and the J gene lost 2 bases, with 18 bases spanning the gap. This CDR3 is built from 16 residues. Per the germline V gene, CDR1 is SEHNR and CDR2 is FQNEAQ (reference sequence). Here the CDR3 reads CASSPDSTDLNYGYTF. CDR3 nucleotides: TGTGCCAGCAGCCCTGATTCGACCGATTTGAACTATGGCTACACCTTC.

The chain uses TRBV29-1 and TRBJ1-5, with no clear D. This CDR3 is built from 13 residues. In germline, CDR1 is SQVTM, CDR2 ANQGSEA. Trimming cost V 0 bases and J 11 bases, with 14 bases left between them. The CDR3 reads CSVEDSGPGAQHF. The CDR3 DNA reads TGCAGCGTTGAAGATTCTGGACCCGGGGCCCAGCATTTT.

The chain recombines TRBV28 with TRBJ2-3; no definite D call. V lost 8 bases and J lost 6, with 9 bases in between. The CDR3 is 11 residues long. CDR1 is MDHEN and CDR2 is SYDVKM in the germline V gene. The CDR3 DNA follows: TGTGCCAGCCACAGATTCGATACGCAGTATTTT. Protein: CASHRFDTQYF. Together with reference TRBV28 and TRBJ2-3, the CDR3 gives the full variable domain: DVKVTQSSRYLVKRTGEKVFLECVQDMDHENMFWYRQDPGLGLRLIYFSYDVKMKEKGDIPEGYSVSREKKERFSLILESASTNQTSMYLCASHRFDTQYFGPGTRLTVL.

V gene TRBV6-6 combines with J gene TRBJ2-3; D might be TRBD1 (6 bases). V was pared by 5 bases and J by 1 base, with 13 bases between. Germline loops: CDR1 MNHNY, CDR2 SVGAGI (reference sequence). This CDR3 is 15 amino acids long. The CDR3 loop is CASSQQGLGTDTQYF. Written as DNA, the CDR3 is TGTGCCAGCAGTCAACAGGGTCTTGGCACAGATACGCAGTATTTT.

This chain connects TRBV28 to TRBJ2-2; TRBD2 matches at 12 bases. This CDR3 is 15 amino acids long. V dropped 5 bases and J dropped 6; count of bases not matched to a gene: 4. Germline CDR1 and CDR2: MDHEN and SYDVKM. This CDR3 reads CASSGLAGLPGELFF. The CDR3 coding sequence is TGTGCCAGCAGTGGACTAGCGGGACTCCCCGGGGAGCTGTTTTTT.

J is TRBJ1-3 and V is TRBV27; D unclear. CDR3 length: 15 amino acids. Germline V lookup: CDR1 MNHEY, CDR2 SMNVEV (reference sequence). The V end lost 0 bases, the J end lost 0 bases, and 6 bases lay between the germline ends. CDR3 nucleotide sequence: TGTGCCAGCAGTTTATCTTGGAGCTCTGGAAACACCATATATTTT. Translated: CASSLSWSSGNTIYF.

The chain links TRBV11-2 to TRBJ1-2, with 10 bases lining up with TRBD1. The CDR3 loop spans 16 amino acids. Germline V gene data show CDR1 as SGHAT and CDR2 as FQNNGV. Germline trimming cut 4 bases from V and 9 bases from J; bases unmatched to any gene: 14. Here the CDR3 DNA reads TGTGCCAGCAGCTCCAATCCGGGACAGGGGTTTGCGAGCTACACCTTC. Its protein is CASSSNPGQGFASYTF.

The rearrangement uses TRBV11-3 and TRBJ1-3; D is undetermined. Germline lookup yields CDR1 SGHNT and CDR2 YENEEA. The CDR3 loop spans 16 amino acids. The ends were cut back, 5 bases at V and 0 bases at J, with 14 bases in the middle. The CDR3 here is CASSARASRSGNTIYF. The CDR3 DNA reads TGTGCCAGCAGCGCGCGGGCCAGTCGCTCTGGAAACACCATATATTTT.

This chain links TRBV28 with TRBJ1-1, with 7 positions matching TRBD1. Trimming cost V 8 bases and J 5 bases; bases outside gene matches: 14. The CDR3 is 15 amino acids. From germline, CDR1 is MDHEN and CDR2 SYDVKM. The CDR3 coding sequence is TGTGCCAGCGAAGTACGAAGGGGGCAGGATACTGAAGCTTTCTTT. Translating it yields CASEVRRGQDTEAFF.

The rearrangement joins TRBV28 to TRBJ1-4, with D possibly matching TRBD1 (5 bases). The CDR3 sequence is 18 residues long. Germline CDR1 is MDHEN and CDR2 is SYDVKM. V was cut by 5 bases and J by 3 bases, with 22 bases left in between. The CDR3 bases are TGTGCCAGCAGTCCCCCGGGTCAGGTGGGGCCGGCTAATGAAAAACTGTTTTTT. Translation: CASSPPGQVGPANEKLFF.

The chain uses TRBV6-5 and TRBJ1-3; weak D call: TRBD1 (6 bases). The V end was cut by 7 bases, the J end by 7 bases, with 17 bases between. This CDR3 has 14 amino acids. Germline V lookup: CDR1 MNHEY, CDR2 SVGAGI. CDR3 residues: CASNLDSSRNTIYF. CDR3 DNA sequence: TGTGCCAGCAACCTGGACAGCTCAAGGAACACCATATATTTT.

The genes are TRBV7-2 and TRBJ1-2; D perhaps matches TRBD1 (6 bases). Per the germline V gene, CDR1 is SGHTA and CDR2 is FQGNSA. V was shortened by 7 bases and J by 4 bases, with 22 bases between the two germline ends. The CDR3 covers 16 residues. The CDR3 DNA is TGTGCCAGCACCATCCGGTCCTCAGGAGGGGGCTATGGCTACACCTTC. As protein: CASTIRSSGGGYGYTF.

The rearrangement joins TRBV19 to TRBJ1-5, with D unclear. The V end lost 6 bases, the J end lost 0 bases, and 6 bases lay between the germline ends. The germline V gene encodes CDR1 LNHDA and CDR2 SQIVND (reference sequence). This CDR3 has 13 residues. The CDR3 coding sequence is TGTGCCAGTAGGGCGGATAGCAATCAGCCCCAGCATTTT. This encodes CASRADSNQPQHF.

The gene calls are TRBV7-2 and TRBJ1-1; 7 nucleotides agree with TRBD1. CDR3 length: 13 residues. From germline, CDR1 is SGHTA and CDR2 FQGNSA. Losses at the gene ends were 6 bases for V and 7 bases for J; bases not matched to a gene: 8. In nucleotides, the CDR3 is TGTGCCAGCAGTTTTCAGGGGGATGGTGAAGCTTTCTTT. Its protein is CASSFQGDGEAFF.

The chain links TRBV27 to TRBJ2-7, with D possibly matching TRBD1 (6 bases). V dropped 5 bases and J dropped 3 bases, with 17 bases sitting between them. CDR1 MNHEY and CDR2 SMNVEV come from the germline V gene (reference sequence). The CDR3 contains 15 residues. CDR3 protein: CASSLTGLINYEQYF. CDR3 DNA: TGTGCCAGCAGTCTCACAGGGCTGATTAACTACGAGCAGTACTTC.

The V and J genes are TRBV9 and TRBJ2-1; 16 positions match TRBD2. V trimming: 0 bases; J trimming: 0 bases; junction bases outside the gene matches: 6. Germline V CDR1 and CDR2: SGDLS, YYNGEE. The CDR3 is 20 amino acids. CDR3 DNA sequence: TGTGCCAGCAGCGTAGTCGGGACTAGCGGGAGGGCAAGCTCCTACAATGAGCAGTTCTTC. Encoded protein: CASSVVGTSGRASSYNEQFF.